This T cell receptor beta chain was observed in a study of cytomegalovirus exposure and HLA in healthy donors. About the research overall: One earlier analysis, a look at 200 million or so T cells, found some 100 million unique TCR beta sequences. HLA-typed donors were the source of approximately 85 million unique TCRs, which an early data release held. Study-level findings and limits: TCR beta V segments were, for the most part, productive about 90% or about 30% of the time in an earlier analysis. Overall, approximately 150 TCR beta chains were annotated as cytomegalovirus-associated.

In the PCR, 60 Vbeta and 13 Jbeta primers were used. Profiling relied on immunoSEQ multiplex PCR, and the TCRdb table lists in-frame clones only, not all of them. Its clone listing holds 53,000 or so clones. Concerning this clone: The target antigen is unknown.

Germline CDR1 is GTSNPN and CDR2 is SVGIG (reference sequence). The CDR3 spans 13 residues. Between the trimmed V and J ends, which lost 4 bases and 0 bases, there was a span of 10 bases. This clonotype was obtained from a man between 18 and 29 years old in good health and CMV-seropositive. The sample consisted of PBMCs. The genes are TRBV30 and TRBJ2-7, with a possible D match to TRBD2 (6 bases). Here the CDR3 reads CAWTPTSSYEQYF. The CDR3 DNA follows: TGTGCCTGGACCCCGACTAGCTCCTACGAGCAGTACTTC. The full variable domain, in which reference TRBV30 and TRBJ2-7 provide the parts outside the CDR3, is SQTIHQWPATLVQPVGSPLSLECTVEGTSNPNLYWYRQAAGRGLQLLFYSVGIGQISSEVPQNLSASRPQDRQFILSSKKLLLSDSGFYLCAWTPTSSYEQYFGPGTRLTVT.